This entry concerns a single TCR beta chain. This clonotype was seen more than once but under ten times. No antigen is known for it. Qualities for individual bases were not recorded, and no much larger clone is one base off. This specimen comes from a study of blood T cells in healthy people across ages (dated by TCRdb to between 2014 and 2016). With regard to the full study: In model experiments, roughly one uniquely barcoded TCR beta cDNA molecule per two T cells was captured by template switching. The study measured age-related changes in TCR beta repertoire diversity using deep sequencing normalized with unique cDNA molecular identifiers. Donors were grouped into four age groups: young (average roughly 17 years), middle-aged (roughly 38), aged (about 60) and long-lived (just over 80). To avoid experimental bias, donors of different ages were randomly spread across the sequencing lanes. For two donors (one aged 18 to 30 and one aged 80 or older), the study analyzed two additional independent replicas of 1 million unique cDNA reads from the same blood draw.

The library was made by 5' RACE. Sequencer: Illumina HiSeq 2500. A second PCR of roughly 7 to 12 cycles was performed with a sample-barcoded 5' primer and a J-beta primer mix. Each TCR beta cDNA molecule received a unique molecular identifier from a template-switch 5' adaptor carrying 12 random nucleotides. Each sample yielded at least 3 million CDR3-containing paired-end reads. First-strand cDNA was synthesized from all RNA with the Mint cDNA synthesis kit, primed by a TRBC-specific oligonucleotide. All cDNA was treated with uracil-DNA glycosylase and then went through a first 18-cycle PCR with the universal primers M1SS and BC2_uni_R. The source study handled its data this way. Each sample was normalized by randomly selecting 1 million high-quality reads, each carrying a distinct molecular identifier. Instead of being binned into consensus sequences, reads that shared molecular identifiers were thrown out. MiTCR, set to a Q25 quality threshold and the strictest error-elimination algorithm, was used for CDR3 identification, clonotype clustering and error correction. A nonparametric unseen species model with Euler transformation was used to estimate lower-bound total TCR beta diversity. TCRdb passed the public sequencing reads through fastp at Q25 and MiXCR, retaining productive beta sequences. When rows share a CDR3 protein, they turn into one entry using the most common DNA and genes. It is TCRdb's table, rather than the study itself, that gives the V and J calls and clone size. This sample is represented by about 620,000 distinct CDR3 sequences; approximately 21% of them were singletons. The ten biggest clones cover under 4% of the sample.

The approximately 39 donors, aged about 6 to 95 years, were systemically healthy Caucasian individuals from Russia. Around 10 milliliters of peripheral blood were drawn from each donor into EDTA-treated Vacutainer tubes. PBMCs were isolated by Ficoll-Paque density-gradient centrifugation, with at least 6.5 million obtained per sample. Trizol reagent was used to extract total RNA from the PBMCs, yielding at least 5 micrograms per sample. Naive CD45RAhigh/CD27high T cell percentages were measured by flow cytometry on a PBMC aliquot from every donor. Study-level results and caveats: Donor CMV infection status was unknown, potentially confounding age-related changes in expanded clonotypes. Estimates of total diversity from one million sequenced T cells were regarded as lower bounds and underestimates. The long-lived group showed more naive CD4+ T cells, fewer expanded clones and increased TCR diversity than the aged group, suggesting age selection. Observed TCR beta diversity correlated strongly with the percentage of naive T cells measured by flow cytometry. Conclusive comparison of naive and antigen-experienced compartments was prevented by the profiling of bulk unsorted PBMCs. Observed TCR beta diversity per million T cells fell roughly linearly with age, and a significant reduction was already apparent by age approximately 40.

CDR1 is given as SGDLS and CDR2 as YYNGEE, both from the germline V gene. From the cysteine through the phenylalanine, the CDR3 covers 15 amino acids. Only the CDR3 part of the read is kept: 45 bases, read in frame from the first base. The specimen sequenced was blood. The sequence joins TRBV9 to TRBJ2-5; 14 bases in the junction line up with TRBD2. The better agreement between TRBJ2-1 and the DNA end casts doubt on the J call. The receptor was derived from a man between 65 and 85 years old in good health. CDR3 sequence: CAGGAGTSGGNEQFF. The DNA sequence is TGTGCCGGCGGCGCCGGGACTAGCGGGGGCAATGAGCAGTTCTTC.